Listed below are T cell receptor beta chains from one sample, sequenced in a study of T cell clonotyping in hematopoietic cell transplantation. The repertoire was sequenced with immunoSEQ multiplex PCR; TCRdb's copy has only in-frame clones and lacks some. The sample shows several thousand clones, over 65% of them seen only once. Here the sequenced sample was peripheral blood mononuclear cells, taken 100 days after allogeneic stem cell transplant. Receptors originate from a male patient over 55 who had an allogeneic stem cell transplant from an unrelated donor, so the T cells may come from the graft donor. Some clones in this sample may be carry-over from other donors' samples. The CDR3 runs from the conserved cysteine through the conserved F or W. Fields, in order: clone size, J gene, V gene, D gene, CDR3 DNA, CDR3 protein. D genes are given only for firm matches. Only some rows state a clone size, as once, few, many or a class for expanded clones.

-	TRBJ1-2	TRBV5-1	-	TGCGCCAGCAGCTTGGATCAGAACTATGGCTACACCTTC	CASSLDQNYGYTF
-	TRBJ2-5	TRBV5-6	-	TGTGCCAGCAGGTTTCGTCGGGTTCATGAGACCCAGTACTTC	CASRFRRVHETQYF
-	TRBJ2-7	TRBV7-8	-	TGTGCCAGCAGCCCGATCAGGGGTTATGAGCAGTACTTC	CASSPIRGYEQYF
few	TRBJ1-4	TRBV6-5	-	TGTGCCAGCAGTAGGGGGGGGGACCGTTCTGAAAAACTGTTTTTT	CASSRGGDRSEKLFF
-	TRBJ2-2	TRBV5-1	TRBD2	TGCGCCAGCAGCTTGGACCCGGGGGGGGCCACCGGGGAGCTGTTTTTT	CASSLDPGGATGELFF
few	TRBJ1-1	TRBV11-3	-	TGTGCCAGCAGCTCTGATCCGAACACTGAAGCTTTCTTT	CASSSDPNTEAFF
-	TRBJ2-5	TRBV19	TRBD1	TGTGCCAGCGGGACAGGGGATCGCGAGACCCAGTACTTC	CASGTGDRETQYF
-	TRBJ2-2	TRBV30	TRBD2	TGTGCCTGGAGCCAGGGACTAGCGGGAGCCGGGGAGCTGTTTTTT	CAWSQGLAGAGELFF
-	TRBJ1-1	TRBV14	-	TGTGCCAGCACAAGGAGTAATCGAATGGACACTGAAGCTTTCTTT	CASTRSNRMDTEAFF
-	TRBJ2-2	TRBV19	-	TGTGCCAGTAGGGATCCGGGGGACACCGGGGAGCTGTTTTTT	CASRDPGDTGELFF
-	TRBJ1-3	TRBV5-1	TRBD1	TGCGCCAGCAGCTTGGTGGGACAGGATGGAAACACCATATATTTT	CASSLVGQDGNTIYF
-	TRBJ1-1	TRBV20-1	-	TGCAGTGGAAGAGGGGGAGCTTTCTTT	CSGRGGAFF
few	TRBJ2-7	TRBV6-5	-	TGTGCCAGCAGTTGGGGTAGGGTGCAGTACTTC	CASSWGRVQYF
-	TRBJ2-3	TRBV6-5	-	TGTGCCAGCAGCCTAGGAAACACAGATACGCAGTATTTT	CASSLGNTDTQYF
once	TRBJ2-7	TRBV14	TRBD2	TGTGCCAGCAGCCAATCGCTAGCGGGAGAAAGAGAGCAGTACTTC	CASSQSLAGEREQYF
-	TRBJ1-3	TRBV30	-	TGTGCCTGGAGTCCCTTGGACATTTCTGGAAACACCATATATTTT	CAWSPLDISGNTIYF